This TCR beta chain was sequenced during a study of PD-1 blockade in classical Hodgkin lymphoma. The CDR3 consists of 15 residues. Germline assignment: CDR1 SGHRS and CDR2 YFSETQ. Between the trimmed V and J ends, which lost 3 bases and 8 bases, there was a span of 18 bases. With no exception, relapse followed autologous stem cell transplantation in all patients, and brentuximab vedotin exposure varied. Here immunoSEQ multiplex PCR was the method, and the copy in TCRdb shows in-frame clones only, minus some. The sample records about 97,000 clones, roughly 84% being singletons. The clonotype comes from a human donor with classical Hodgkin lymphoma. Material: peripheral blood mononuclear cells (PBMCs), obtained at baseline. The chain carries TRBV5-1 and TRBJ2-1; D not resolved. CDR3 in amino acids: CASSWTASERYEQFF. In DNA, the CDR3 is TGCGCCAGCAGCTGGACCGCGAGCGAGCGCTATGAGCAGTTCTTC.